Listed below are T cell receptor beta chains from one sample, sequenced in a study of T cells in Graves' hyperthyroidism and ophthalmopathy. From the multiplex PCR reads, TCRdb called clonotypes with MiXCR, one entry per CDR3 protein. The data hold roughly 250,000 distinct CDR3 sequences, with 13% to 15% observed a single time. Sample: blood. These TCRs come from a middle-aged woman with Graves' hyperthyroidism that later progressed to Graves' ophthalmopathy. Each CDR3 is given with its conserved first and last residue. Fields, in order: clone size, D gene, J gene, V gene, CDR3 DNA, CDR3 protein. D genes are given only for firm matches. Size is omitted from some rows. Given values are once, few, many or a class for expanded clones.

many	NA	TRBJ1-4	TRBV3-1	TGTGCCAGCAGCCAAGAAAGGGGCTATGAAAAACTGTTTTTT	CASSQERGYEKLFF
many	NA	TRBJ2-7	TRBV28	TGTGCCAGCAGTTCCAACGACAGGTCCTCCCACGAGCAGTACTTC	CASSSNDRSSHEQYF
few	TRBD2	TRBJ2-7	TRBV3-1	TGTGCCAGCAGCCAAGATTCTTGGACTAGCGGTAGCTCCTACGAGCAGTACTTC	CASSQDSWTSGSSYEQYF
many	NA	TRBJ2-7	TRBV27	TGTGCCAGCAGTTTCCATCCATCCTCGGGGGAGCAGTACTTC	CASSFHPSSGEQYF
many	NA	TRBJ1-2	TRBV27	TGTGCCAGCAGTTTTAGGATTAACTATGGCTACACCTTC	CASSFRINYGYTF
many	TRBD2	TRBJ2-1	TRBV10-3	TGTGCCATCAGACCTAGCGGATTCAGCGTGGATGAGCAGTTCTTC	CAIRPSGFSVDEQFF
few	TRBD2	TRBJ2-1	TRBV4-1	TGCGCCAGCAGCCTTTCCGGGACTAGCGACCCGAATGAGCAGTTCTTC	CASSLSGTSDPNEQFF
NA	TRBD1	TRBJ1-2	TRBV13	TGTGCCAGCAGTCTCCAGGGGGCTTATTCCCCCCATGGCTACACCTTC	CASSLQGAYSPHGYTF
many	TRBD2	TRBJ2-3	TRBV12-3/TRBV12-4	TGTGCCAGCAGTTTATTCGCAAGGCTAGCGGGACTAACAGATACGCAGTATTTT	CASSLFARLAGLTDTQYF
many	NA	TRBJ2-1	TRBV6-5	TGTGCCAGCAGTTACTGGGGTCCCTACAATGAGCAGTTCTTC	CASSYWGPYNEQFF
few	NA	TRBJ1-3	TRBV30	TGTGCCTGCCCGGAGACAGGCTCTGGAAACACCATATATTTT	CACPETGSGNTIYF
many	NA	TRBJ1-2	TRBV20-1	TGCAGTGCTAGAGATCAGGCAACCTATGGCTACACCTTC	CSARDQATYGYTF
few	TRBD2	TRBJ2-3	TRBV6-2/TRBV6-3	TGTGCCAGCAGTGCGTCTAGCGGGAGGGCCATAGATACGCAGTATTTT	CASSASSGRAIDTQYF
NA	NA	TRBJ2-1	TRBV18	TGTGCCAGCTCACCACCCTCAGACATATACAATGAGCAGTTCTTC	CASSPPSDIYNEQFF